Listed here are 13 T cell receptor beta chains from one sample, sequenced in a study of cytomegalovirus exposure and HLA in healthy donors (dated by TCRdb to 2017 to 2019). The library was produced with the immunoSEQ multiplex PCR assay. The multiplex PCR relied on a mix of 60 forward primers for TCR Vbeta segments and 13 reverse primers for TCR Jbeta segments. The clones in this table, taken by TCRdb from immuneACCESS, are in-frame only. Not every clone is retained; where verified, under half of the shortfall comes from an unresolved V gene, and the cause of the rest is unknown. This sample gives 85,000 to 100,000 clones in total; 64% of them show up just once. The ten largest clonotypes hold more than 2.5% of the sample. Sequenced input: PBMCs. These receptors were taken from a man aged 55 to 69 in good health and CMV-seronegative.

This clone showed up just a few times. The rearrangement links TRBV6-1 to TRBJ1-2, with 11 bases that match TRBD1. J gave up 1 base and V 4 bases, and 11 bases lay outside the gene matches. This CDR3 contains 18 residues. The germline V gene has CDR1 MNHNS and CDR2 SASEGT. The CDR3 bases are TGTGCCAGCAGTGTTGGTCTGGGACAGGGGGTCTTTAACTATGGCTACACCTTC. As protein: CASSVGLGQGVFNYGYTF.

This clone was found once. The CDR3 DNA reads as TGCGCCAGCAGCTGGACAGACAGCTCCTACAATGAGCAGTTCTTC. Its protein is CASSWTDSSYNEQFF. The rearrangement uses TRBV5-1 and TRBJ2-1, with a tentative D call TRBD1 (6 bases). Germline CDR1 and CDR2: SGHRS and YFSETQ. The CDR3 spans 15 residues. V lost 3 bases, J lost 0 bases, and 10 bases lay in between.

The chain is built from TRBV5-4 and TRBJ2-1; 11 positions match TRBD2. This CDR3 contains 14 residues. V lost 1 base, J lost 9 bases, and 3 bases stayed unmatched. The germline V gene encodes CDR1 SGHNT and CDR2 YYREEE (reference sequence). The CDR3 nucleotides are TGTGCCAGCAGCTTGACTAGCGGGAGCCCTGAGCAGTTCTTC. This translates into CASSLTSGSPEQFF.

The chain employs TRBV15 and TRBJ2-5, with TRBD1 as a possible D gene (6 bases). The ends were cut back, 0 bases at V and 7 bases at J, with 15 bases in the middle. Looked up from germline, CDR1 is LNHNV and CDR2 is YYDKDF (reference sequence). This CDR3 comprises 15 residues. CDR3 coding DNA: TGTGCCACCAGCAGAGAAGTTATCGGACAGCCGACCCAGTACTTC. The encoded protein is CATSREVIGQPTQYF.

The V and J genes are TRBV2 and TRBJ2-7; possible D gene TRBD1, 6 bases. CDR1 SNHLY and CDR2 FYNNEI come from the germline V gene. V lost 4 bases, J lost 9 bases, and 19 bases lay in between. This CDR3 is 14 amino acids long. The DNA for the CDR3 is TGTGCCAGCAGTGTGGACAGTACCGTTTCAGGGCAGTACTTC. Translation gives CASSVDSTVSGQYF. Variable domain in full (rest from reference TRBV2 and TRBJ2-7): EPEVTQTPSHQVTQMGQEVILRCVPISNHLYFYWYRQILGQKVEFLVSFYNNEISEKSEIFDDQFSVERPDGSNFTLKIRSTKLEDSAMYFCASSVDSTVSGQYFGPGTRLTVT.

This clone has only a few counts. The V call is TRBV5-1, the J call TRBJ1-2; unclear D gene. Deletions cut 0 bases from V and 7 bases from J, with 16 bases between. CDR3 size: 15 residues. CDR1 is SGHRS and CDR2 is YFSETQ in the germline V gene. CDR3 residues: CASSLASTGFSGYTF. The CDR3 bases are TGCGCCAGCAGCTTGGCCTCCACGGGGTTTTCTGGCTACACCTTC.

This clone has only a few counts. The chain combines TRBV5-4 with TRBJ2-5, with a possible D match to TRBD1 (5 bases). The V and J ends lost 3 bases and 3 bases respectively, with 12 bases between them. Looked up from germline, CDR1 is SGHNT and CDR2 is YYREEE (reference sequence). This CDR3 is 14 amino acids long. The CDR3 here is CASSSRTLEETQYF. The DNA of the CDR3 is TGTGCCAGCAGCTCTCGGACACTTGAAGAGACCCAGTACTTC.

This chain links TRBV27 with TRBJ2-3; 10 nucleotides line up with TRBD1. The germline CDR1 and CDR2 sequences are MNHEY and SMNVEV (reference sequence). V was pared by 5 bases and J by 1 base, with 6 bases of the junction left unmatched. This CDR3 is built from 16 residues. CDR3 nucleotides: TGTGCCAGCAGTCCAGACAGGGGGCTCCGCACAGATACGCAGTATTTT. Its translation is CASSPDRGLRTDTQYF.

CDR3 DNA: TGTGCCAGCTCACCTAGACAAGCCCAAGAGACCCAGTACTTC. Protein: CASSPRQAQETQYF. V usage is TRBV18 and J usage is TRBJ2-5; D unclear. The CDR3 consists of 14 residues. V lost 3 bases, J lost 1 base, and 9 bases lay in between. Germline values: CDR1 KGHSH, CDR2 LQKENI.

J is TRBJ2-1 and V is TRBV5-6; 14 bases fit TRBD2. Trimming at V came to 0 bases and at J to 9 bases, leaving 8 bases not matched to a gene. Germline V CDR1 and CDR2: SGHDT, YYEEEE. The CDR3 runs 17 residues. CDR3 loop: CASSLALGLAGAAEQFF. The CDR3 nucleotides read TGTGCCAGCAGCTTGGCCCTGGGACTAGCGGGAGCCGCTGAGCAGTTCTTC.

This chain joins TRBV5-5 and TRBJ2-2, with a tentative D call TRBD2 (6 bases). From germline, CDR1 is SGHKS and CDR2 YYEKEE (reference sequence). CDR3 length: 13 amino acids. Trimming cost V 5 bases and J 8 bases, with 13 bases left between them. CDR3 region: CASSLGGTGELFF. The DNA for the CDR3 is TGTGCCAGCAGTCTTGGCGGGACTGGGGAGCTGTTTTTT.

The J gene is TRBJ1-3, the V gene TRBV5-1; TRBD1 might be the D (5 bases). Germline V CDR1 and CDR2: SGHRS, YFSETQ. V lost 3 bases, J lost 0 bases, and 10 bases lay in between. This CDR3 contains 15 residues. The CDR3 is CASSWTPNSGNTIYF. Written as DNA, the CDR3 is TGCGCCAGCAGCTGGACACCGAACTCTGGAAACACCATATATTTT.

The J gene is TRBJ2-2, the V gene TRBV11-2, with 10 bases fitting TRBD2. Germline V gene lookup returns CDR1 SGHAT and CDR2 FQNNGV. J lost 0 bases, V lost 6 bases, and 10 bases had no gene match. The CDR3 is 18 amino acids. CDR3 bases: TGTGCCAGCAGTAGAAGACTAGCGGGTGCCACGAACACCGGGGAGCTGTTTTTT. Translated, it gives CASSRRLAGATNTGELFF.